The 14 T cell receptor beta chains below all came from one sample that was sequenced in a study of T cell responses to AZD1222 COVID-19 vaccine. TCRdb keeps only in-frame clones here, not all; method: immunoSEQ multiplex PCR. The sample includes some 99,000 clones, roughly 90% of them seen just once. Specimen: peripheral blood, collected on day 0 of MenACWY control vaccination. Source of these receptors: an adult in good health.

The chain couples TRBV4-3 to TRBJ2-3, with D tentatively TRBD2 (5 bases). This CDR3 is 15 amino acids long. V was cut by 0 bases and J by 6 bases, with 13 bases left in between. Germline V gene lookup returns CDR1 LGHNA and CDR2 YSLEER. The CDR3 DNA reads TGCGCCAGCAGCCAAGATGGACGGGGTCCTGATACGCAGTATTTT. This gives the protein CASSQDGRGPDTQYF.

The sample holds one count of this clone. The rearrangement links TRBV28 to TRBJ2-7; D is unclear. V lost 1 base and J lost 3, with 4 bases in between. The CDR3 is made up of 12 amino acids. Germline values: CDR1 MDHEN, CDR2 SYDVKM. The CDR3 region is CASSLSFYEQYF. The CDR3 DNA follows: TGTGCCAGCAGTTTATCATTCTACGAGCAGTACTTC.

The gene calls are TRBV19 and TRBJ2-7; D not certain. Trimming stripped 6 bases from V and 2 bases from J, with 11 bases between. Per germline, CDR1 LNHDA and CDR2 SQIVND (reference sequence). The CDR3 sequence is 13 residues long. Here the CDR3 reads CASRGQNAYEQYF. The CDR3 nucleotides are TGTGCCAGTAGAGGGCAGAACGCCTACGAGCAGTACTTC.

V gene TRBV2 combines with J gene TRBJ2-3; TRBD2 agrees at 12 bases. CDR1 SNHLY and CDR2 FYNNEI come from the germline V gene. The V segment lost 6 bases and the J segment 1 base; nucleotides outside the gene matches: 2. The CDR3 runs 15 residues. The CDR3 nucleotides read TGTGCCAGCAGGAGACTAGCGGGGGGCACAGATACGCAGTATTTT. Translated, it gives CASRRLAGGTDTQYF.

The chain joins TRBV3-1 (or the pseudogene TRBV3-2) to TRBJ2-1, with D possibly being TRBD2 (6 bases). This CDR3 region has 16 residues. Between the trimmed V and J ends, which lost 3 bases and 9 bases, there was a span of 21 bases. CDR1 LGHDT and CDR2 YNNKEL come from the germline V gene (reference sequence). CDR3 in amino acids: CASSHSGTAGLGEQFF. DNA for the CDR3: TGTGCCAGCAGCCACTCTGGGACTGCCGGCTTGGGTGAGCAGTTCTTC.

The chain has TRBV6-1 and TRBJ2-3; D is perhaps TRBD2 (6 bases). V lost 4 bases and J lost 6, with 8 bases in between. This CDR3 has 12 residues. Germline-derived CDR1 and CDR2 are MNHNS and SASEGT. This CDR3 is CASSGGRDTQYF. The CDR3, as DNA: TGTGCCAGCAGTGGGGGGAGGGATACGCAGTATTTT.

As DNA, the CDR3 is TGTGCCAGTAGTATCGCACGGAGCTCCTACGAGCAGTACTTC. It is translated as CASSIARSSYEQYF. This chain links TRBV19 with TRBJ2-7; D unresolved. Germline lookup yields CDR1 LNHDA and CDR2 SQIVND (reference sequence). This CDR3 contains 14 residues. The V gene lost 3 bases and the J gene lost 0 bases, with 9 bases spanning the gap.

This sequence joins TRBV10-2 and TRBJ2-3; D ambiguous. The CDR3 is 13 amino acids. The V end was cut by 7 bases, the J end by 2 bases, with 10 bases between. Germline V gene lookup returns CDR1 WSHSY and CDR2 SAAADI. The CDR3 region is CASNRADTDTQYF. CDR3 nucleotides: TGCGCCAGCAATCGGGCGGACACAGATACGCAGTATTTT.

J is TRBJ1-5 and V is TRBV24-1, with no clear D. V shed 4 bases and J shed 4 bases, with 16 bases lying between them. In germline, CDR1 is KGHDR, CDR2 SFDVKD. The CDR3 has 16 residues. The CDR3 loop is CATSDRTTGRNQPQHF. As DNA, the CDR3 is TGTGCCACCAGTGACCGAACTACCGGACGGAATCAGCCCCAGCATTTT.

In its sample, this clone was seen a few times. The chain couples TRBV15 to TRBJ1-4; D unclear. CDR1 is LNHNV and CDR2 is YYDKDF in the germline V gene (reference sequence). The germline V and J ends were trimmed by 5 bases and 8 bases, with 9 bases remaining between them. The CDR3 has 12 amino acids. The CDR3 sequence: CATSSVGEKLFF. CDR3 DNA: TGTGCCACCAGCTCAGTGGGCGAAAAACTGTTTTTT.

The chain carries TRBV4-3 and TRBJ1-6, with TRBD1 as a possible D gene (6 bases). Trimming took 4 bases from V and 12 from J, leaving 16 bases between them. Germline V gene lookup returns CDR1 LGHNA and CDR2 YSLEER. CDR3 length equals 14 residues. Here the CDR3 DNA reads TGCGCCAGCAGCCCATCGGACAGTCTATTACCCCTCCACTTT. It yields the protein CASSPSDSLLPLHF.

The chain joins TRBV28 to TRBJ1-5, with D possibly TRBD1 on 5 matching bases. CDR3 length: 13 amino acids. The V end lost 4 bases, the J end lost 7 bases, and 11 bases lay between the germline ends. Germline V gene lookup returns CDR1 MDHEN and CDR2 SYDVKM. The CDR3 region is CASSWDPGQPQHF. The CDR3 DNA reads TGTGCCAGCAGTTGGGACCCTGGGCAGCCCCAGCATTTT.

V and J are TRBV28 and TRBJ2-7; a possible D gene is TRBD1 (5 bases). Germline CDR1 MDHEN, CDR2 SYDVKM. The CDR3 is 14 residues long. Trimming removed 2 bases from V and 5 bases from J, with 13 bases in between. Written as DNA, the CDR3 is TGTGCCAGCAGTTTAGGCAGGGTCTGGAACGAGCAGTACTTC. It translates to CASSLGRVWNEQYF. The variable domain in full, completed from reference TRBV28 and TRBJ2-7, reads DVKVTQSSRYLVKRTGEKVFLECVQDMDHENMFWYRQDPGLGLRLIYFSYDVKMKEKGDIPEGYSVSREKKERFSLILESASTNQTSMYLCASSLGRVWNEQYFGPGTRLTVT.

Worth noting for this clone: The junction and the germline gene differ at one end; a read error may be behind it. The gene calls are TRBV7-3 and TRBJ1-1; no reliable D call. The CDR3 covers 13 residues. Germline CDR1 is SGHTA and CDR2 is FQGTGA. The CDR3: CASSPTAGVRRIF. The CDR3, as DNA: TGTGCCAGCAGCCCGACCGCCGGCGTGCGCCGGATCTTT.